This T cell receptor beta chain was profiled in a study of blood T cell repertoires in COVID-19. Study-level information: PBMCs, B-cell-depleted T cells, or T cells provided the cDNA or gDNA that made up the material.

In the authors' methods: Reference gene primer amplification yielded estimated nucleated cell counts. Libraries were prepared by immunoSEQ multiplex PCR; TCRdb keeps only in-frame clonotypes and omits some of them. V and J calls and clone size are copied from that table; D and trimming were computed from the DNA. This sample has 71,000 or so clones, with about 80% found just once. This CDR3 has 13 residues. Germline V gives CDR1 SGHAT, CDR2 FQDESV (reference sequence). V dropped 2 bases and J dropped 3 bases, with 7 bases sitting between them. The chain has TRBV11-1 and TRBJ1-1; possibly TRBD1 for D (5 bases). Input material: peripheral blood. The clonotype originates from a man aged 65 to 85 with acute or convalescent COVID-19. The CDR3 loop is CASSLFRDTEAFF. The DNA for the CDR3 is TGTGCCAGCAGCTTATTCAGGGACACTGAAGCTTTCTTT.